This record covers a single T cell receptor beta chain. Measured with immunoSEQ multiplex PCR; TCRdb has only the in-frame clones, and not every one. The sample carries about 160,000 clones, about four fifths recorded once. The data stem from a study of blood T cell repertoires in COVID-19. For the study at large: COVID-19 samples collected from the United States, Italy and Spain covered acute and convalescent phases. Nucleic acid was either cDNA or gDNA, and it came from T cells, B-cell-depleted T cells, or PBMCs.

CDR3 length equals 15 residues. The chain is built from TRBV21-1 and TRBJ2-2; TRBD2, the table's D call, lacks a check against the DNA. TRBV21-1 is recorded as a pseudogene. The sequenced sample consisted of peripheral blood. This clonotype was obtained from a woman aged 60-75 years with COVID-19, enrolled during active disease. CDR3 loop: CASSKEAGNTGELFF. CDR3 DNA sequence: TGTGCCAGCAGCAAAGAGGCGGGGAACACCGGGGAGCTGTTTTTT.